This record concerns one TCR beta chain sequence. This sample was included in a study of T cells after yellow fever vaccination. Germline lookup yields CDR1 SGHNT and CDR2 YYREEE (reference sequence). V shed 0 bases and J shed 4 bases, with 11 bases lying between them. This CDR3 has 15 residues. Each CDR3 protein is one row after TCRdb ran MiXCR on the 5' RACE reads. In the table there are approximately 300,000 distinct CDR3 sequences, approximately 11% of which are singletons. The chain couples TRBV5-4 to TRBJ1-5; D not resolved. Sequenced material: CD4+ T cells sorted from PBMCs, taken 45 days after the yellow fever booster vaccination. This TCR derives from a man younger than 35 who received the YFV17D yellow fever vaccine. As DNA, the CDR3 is TGTGCCAGCAGCTTGGATCCGGGTCGTAATCAGCCCCAGCATTTT. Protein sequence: CASSLDPGRNQPQHF.